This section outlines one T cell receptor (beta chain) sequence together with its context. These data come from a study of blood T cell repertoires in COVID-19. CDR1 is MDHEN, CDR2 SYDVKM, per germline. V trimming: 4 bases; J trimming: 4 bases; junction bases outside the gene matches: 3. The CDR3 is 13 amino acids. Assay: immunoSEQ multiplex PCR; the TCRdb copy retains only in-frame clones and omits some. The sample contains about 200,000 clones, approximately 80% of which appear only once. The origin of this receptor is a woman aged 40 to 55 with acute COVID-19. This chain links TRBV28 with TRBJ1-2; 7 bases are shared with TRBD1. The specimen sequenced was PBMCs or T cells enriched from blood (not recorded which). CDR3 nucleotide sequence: TGTGCCAGCAGTTCCGGACAGGCCTATGGCTACACCTTC. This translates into CASSSGQAYGYTF.